These 32 T cell receptor beta chains were sequenced from one sample in a study of shared clonotypes between healthy human individuals. Data came from immunoSEQ multiplex PCR; TCRdb stores just in-frame clones and leaves some out. In the table there are under 2.5 million clones, 85% to 95% of which are singletons. The sequenced material came from naive CD4+ T cells from PBMCs. Subset here: CD45RA+ positively selected. These receptors all come from a man between 18 and 29 years old in good health. Some clones in this sample may be carry-over from other donors' samples.

This chain links TRBV2 with TRBJ1-5; D is unresolved. This CDR3 contains 14 residues. The germline V gene encodes CDR1 SNHLY and CDR2 FYNNEI. V lost 5 bases and J lost 0, with 8 bases in between. The CDR3 nucleotides read TGTGCCAGCAGTCTGTGGAATAGCAATCAGCCCCAGCATTTT. Translated, it gives CASSLWNSNQPQHF.

This clone showed up just once. This rearrangement joins TRBV4-2 to TRBJ2-2, with D tentatively TRBD1 (6 bases). The germline V gene encodes CDR1 LGHNA and CDR2 YNFKEQ. V lost 1 base to trimming and J lost 1 base, with 10 bases between them. CDR3 length equals 16 residues. The CDR3 DNA reads TGTGCCAGCAGCCAAGTGACACAGGGGAACACCGGGGAGCTGTTTTTT. Its protein is CASSQVTQGNTGELFF.

CDR3 nucleotides: TGTGCCAGCAGTTCGGGACGCTCTAGTCCGGTTTACTTC. This sequence encodes CASSSGRSSPVYF. The J gene is TRBJ2-7, the V gene TRBV6-1, with D perhaps assigned TRBD1 or TRBD2 (5 bases each). With 5 bases removed from V and 13 bases from J, the gap between germline ends came to 21 bases. Germline V CDR1 and CDR2: MNHNS, SASEGT. The CDR3 length is 13 residues.

Remarks on this clone: The same CDR3 also results from other DNA sequences found in this sample. The CDR3 protein is CASSYQGMNTEAFF. CDR3 DNA sequence: TGTGCCAGCAGTTACCAGGGTATGAACACTGAAGCTTTCTTT. V and J are TRBV6-6 and TRBJ1-1; a weak D match, TRBD1 (5 bases). The CDR3 loop spans 14 amino acids. Germline V lookup: CDR1 MNHNY, CDR2 SVGAGI (reference sequence). V was pared by 2 bases and J by 0 bases, with 7 bases between.

This sequence joins TRBV7-9 and TRBJ1-1, with D unclear. V was trimmed by 1 base and J by 3 bases, leaving 9 bases between them. This CDR3 has 14 amino acids. Looked up from germline, CDR1 is SEHNR and CDR2 is FQNEAQ (reference sequence). For the CDR3, the DNA is TGTGCCAGCAGCTTAGGCGGGCCGGACACTGAAGCTTTCTTT. Its protein is CASSLGGPDTEAFF. The entire variable domain, with the rest obtained from reference TRBV7-9 and TRBJ1-1, is as follows: DTGVSQNPRHKITKRGQNVTFRCDPISEHNRLYWYRQTLGQGPEFLTYFQNEAQLEKSRLLSDRFSAERPKGSFSTLEIQRTEQGDSAMYLCASSLGGPDTEAFFGQGTRLTVV.

V gene TRBV7-2 combines with J gene TRBJ2-3; D may be TRBD2 (6 bases). Germline loops: CDR1 SGHTA, CDR2 FQGNSA. The length of the CDR3 is 14 residues. V was clipped by 2 bases and J by 5 bases, with 11 bases between them. The CDR3 DNA follows: TGTGCCAGCAGCTTAAGGAGGGCCATAGATACGCAGTATTTT. Translating gives CASSLRRAIDTQYF.

This clone was detected only once. The chain carries TRBV6-1 and TRBJ1-4; D is unresolved. Trimming took off 6 bases at V and 0 bases at J, with 11 bases between the two ends. Germline CDR1 is MNHNS and CDR2 is SASEGT. The CDR3 is made up of 15 amino acids. The CDR3 spells CASRRETSTNEKLFF. CDR3 sequence (DNA): TGTGCCAGCAGGAGGGAAACTTCAACTAATGAAAAACTGTTTTTT.

The V call is TRBV5-4, the J call TRBJ2-5; 8 nucleotides agree with TRBD2. V shed 4 bases, J shed 5 bases, and the junction held 13 bases outside the gene matches. This CDR3 has 16 amino acids. Germline loops: CDR1 SGHNT, CDR2 YYREEE (reference sequence). This chain's CDR3 is CASSPGGGAGGETQYF. The CDR3, as DNA: TGTGCCAGCAGCCCCGGGGGGGGTGCTGGGGGGGAGACCCAGTACTTC.

V and J are TRBV6-1 and TRBJ1-2, with D unresolved. The V end was cut by 1 base, the J end by 3 bases, with 9 bases between. The CDR3 consists of 14 residues. Germline CDR1 is MNHNS and CDR2 is SASEGT. The CDR3 is CASSEGWMDYGYTF. CDR3 bases: TGTGCCAGCAGTGAAGGGTGGATGGACTATGGCTACACCTTC.

This sequence joins TRBV28 and TRBJ2-5, with TRBD1 as a possible D gene (6 bases). The CDR3 sequence is 15 residues long. Trimming left V 2 bases short and J 4 bases short, with 14 bases between. CDR1 MDHEN and CDR2 SYDVKM come from the germline V gene. CDR3 sequence reads: CASSLTGYYGETQYF. CDR3 coding DNA: TGTGCCAGCAGTTTAACAGGGTATTATGGAGAGACCCAGTACTTC.

A note on this clone: This same CDR3 is encoded by further DNA sequences in the sample. This chain connects TRBV18 to TRBJ2-2; D call uncertain. The CDR3 contains 13 residues. Trimming shortened V by 3 bases and J by 6 bases, and 8 bases separated the two germline ends. CDR1 is KGHSH, CDR2 LQKENI, per germline. The DNA of the CDR3 is TGTGCCAGCTCACCGCGAACCGCCGGGGAGCTGTTTTTT. Translating gives CASSPRTAGELFF. The entire variable domain, with the rest obtained from reference TRBV18 and TRBJ2-2, is as follows: NAGVMQNPRHLVRRRGQEARLRCSPMKGHSHVYWYRQLPEEGLKFMVYLQKENIIDESGMPKERFSAEFPKEGPSILRIQQVVRGDSAAYFCASSPRTAGELFFGEGSRLTVL.

This chain links TRBV5-4 with TRBJ2-1; 10 nucleotides align to TRBD2. J was trimmed by 7 bases and V by 4 bases; bases with no gene match: 11. CDR1 SGHNT and CDR2 YYREEE come from the germline V gene (reference sequence). The CDR3 has 16 amino acids. The CDR3 sequence is CASSPREAGGANEQFF. CDR3 sequence (DNA): TGTGCCAGCAGCCCTCGGGAAGCGGGAGGGGCGAATGAGCAGTTCTTC.

This sequence joins TRBV7-2 and TRBJ2-3, with D tentatively TRBD1 (5 bases). Germline V gives CDR1 SGHTA, CDR2 FQGNSA. V was pared by 6 bases and J by 0 bases, with 13 bases between. The CDR3 loop spans 15 amino acids. The CDR3 sequence: CASSLDSLSTDTQYF. For the CDR3, the DNA is TGTGCCAGCAGTCTAGACAGCCTTAGCACAGATACGCAGTATTTT.

The V call is TRBV11-3, the J call TRBJ2-3; 14 bases are shared with TRBD2. In germline, CDR1 is SGHNT, CDR2 YENEEA. This CDR3 contains 18 residues. V was pared by 3 bases and J by 4 bases, with 9 bases of the junction left unmatched. DNA of the CDR3: TGTGCCAGCAGCTTGGGGGGGGGACTAGCGGGAGACCCAGATACGCAGTATTTT. This encodes CASSLGGGLAGDPDTQYF.

The rearrangement links TRBV7-9 to TRBJ2-7; the match to TRBD1 covers 8 bases. J was trimmed by 5 bases and V by 5 bases; bases with no gene match: 11. This CDR3 comprises 15 residues. Germline loops: CDR1 SEHNR, CDR2 FQNEAQ (reference sequence). The CDR3 sequence: CASSTGQGGLNEQYF. The DNA of the CDR3 is TGTGCCAGCAGCACTGGACAGGGAGGTCTCAACGAGCAGTACTTC.

The rearrangement links TRBV5-1 to TRBJ2-5, with 9 bases that match TRBD2. Germline V gene sequence: CDR1 SGHRS, CDR2 YFSETQ. The CDR3 has 18 residues. Trimming removed 3 bases from V and 2 bases from J; junction bases left unmatched: 14. In DNA, the CDR3 is TGCGCCAGCAGCTCATCCCCCGGGGGAGCGGGAGGACAAGAGACCCAGTACTTC. Its protein is CASSSSPGGAGGQETQYF. The full variable domain, completed using reference TRBV5-1 and TRBJ2-5, is KAGVTQTPRYLIKTRGQQVTLSCSPISGHRSVSWYQQTPGQGLQFLFEYFSETQRNKGNFPGRFSGRQFSNSRSEMNVSTLELGDSALYLCASSSSPGGAGGQETQYFGPGTRLLVL.

The rearrangement uses TRBV25-1 and TRBJ1-2, with D possibly TRBD1 on 6 matching bases. The CDR3 length is 15 residues. CDR1 MGHDK and CDR2 SYGVNS come from the germline V gene. Trimming shortened V by 1 base and J by 7 bases, and 16 bases separated the two germline ends. CDR3 in DNA: TGTGCCAGCAGTGAATGGGGGGGCAGGGGAGGTGGCTACACCTTC. This codes for CASSEWGGRGGGYTF.

The gene calls are TRBV6-6 and TRBJ1-1, with D perhaps matching TRBD1 (5 bases). The CDR3 extends over 15 amino acids. Trimming cost V 5 bases and J 2 bases, with 15 bases left between them. Germline lookup yields CDR1 MNHNY and CDR2 SVGAGI (reference sequence). The CDR3 spells CASSTRSTGNTEAFF. In nucleotides, the CDR3 is TGTGCCAGCAGTACAAGAAGTACAGGAAACACTGAAGCTTTCTTT.

The rearrangement uses TRBV29-1 and TRBJ1-2; no clear D. Germline CDR1 SQVTM, CDR2 ANQGSEA. The V end was cut by 2 bases, the J end by 6 bases, with 16 bases between. There are 14 residues in the CDR3. CDR3 sequence: CSVELPPPRDGYTF. The CDR3 DNA reads as TGCAGCGTTGAACTTCCTCCGCCGCGGGATGGCTACACCTTC. The variable domain in full, completed from reference TRBV29-1 and TRBJ1-2, reads SAVISQKPSRDICQRGTSLTIQCQVDSQVTMMFWYRQQPGQSLTLIATANQGSEATYESGFVIDKFPISRPNLTFSTLTVSNMSPEDSSIYLCSVELPPPRDGYTFGSGTRLTVV.

This chain links TRBV30 with TRBJ2-7; no clear D. Deletions cut 5 bases from V and 6 bases from J, with 20 bases between. CDR1 is GTSNPN, CDR2 SVGIG, per germline (reference sequence). The length of the CDR3 is 14 residues. CDR3 DNA sequence: TGTGCCTGGGCTCCTGACGAAATAAGGCCCGAGCAGTACTTC. Its translation: CAWAPDEIRPEQYF.

The chain couples TRBV4-1 to TRBJ1-5, with TRBD1 identical over 7 bases. Germline assignment: CDR1 MGHRA and CDR2 YSYEKL. CDR3 length: 16 amino acids. The V gene end was trimmed by 3 bases and the J gene end by 10 bases; junction bases not matched to a gene: 15. The CDR3 region has the DNA TGCGCCAGCAGCCAGAGACTGACAGGGACTAATAATCCCCAGCATTTT. Protein product: CASSQRLTGTNNPQHF.

With regard to this clone: In the same sample, other DNA sequences code for this CDR3. The rearrangement links TRBV5-1 to TRBJ2-3; the D gene could be TRBD1 or TRBD2 (5 bases each). Trimming took 0 bases from V and 2 from J, leaving 7 bases between them. CDR3 size: 14 residues. Germline-derived CDR1 and CDR2 are SGHRS and YFSETQ. The CDR3 is CASSLGGPTDTQYF. CDR3 DNA: TGCGCCAGCAGCTTGGGGGGACCCACAGATACGCAGTATTTT.

The chain recombines TRBV28 with TRBJ1-1; 7 bases line up with TRBD1. CDR3 length equals 14 residues. V was clipped by 10 bases and J by 0 bases; unmatched bases: 8. Per the germline V gene, CDR1 is MDHEN and CDR2 is SYDVKM. CDR3 residues: CATQRTGMNTEAFF. CDR3 bases: TGTGCCACCCAACGGACAGGAATGAACACTGAAGCTTTCTTT.

This clone appeared a single time. Here the CDR3 DNA reads TGTGCCAGCAGCGCCCTTTCACTCAATGAGCAGTTCTTC. It specifies CASSALSLNEQFF. This chain connects TRBV7-9 to TRBJ2-1; D call uncertain. This CDR3 has 13 amino acids. CDR1 is SEHNR and CDR2 is FQNEAQ in the germline V gene (reference sequence). Trimming took off 5 bases at V and 6 bases at J, with 11 bases between the two ends. Full variable domain (rest looked up from reference TRBV7-9 and TRBJ2-1): DTGVSQNPRHKITKRGQNVTFRCDPISEHNRLYWYRQTLGQGPEFLTYFQNEAQLEKSRLLSDRFSAERPKGSFSTLEIQRTEQGDSAMYLCASSALSLNEQFFGPGTRLTVL.

This clone was detected only once. V usage is TRBV19 and J usage is TRBJ1-4; maybe TRBD1 (5 bases). The CDR3 totals 15 residues. Germline V lookup: CDR1 LNHDA, CDR2 SQIVND (reference sequence). Trimming shortened V by 6 bases and J by 7 bases, and 18 bases separated the two germline ends. The CDR3 is CASRTSRDGFEKLFF. CDR3 bases: TGTGCCAGTAGGACCAGCCGGGACGGATTTGAAAAACTGTTTTTT. Full variable domain (missing parts from reference TRBV19 and TRBJ1-4): DGGITQSPKYLFRKEGQNVTLSCEQNLNHDAMYWYRQDPGQGLRLIYYSQIVNDFQKGDIAEGYSVSREKKESFPLTVTSAQKNPTAFYLCASRTSRDGFEKLFFGSGTQLSVL.

Turning to this clone: Other DNA sequences from this sample encode an identical CDR3 as well. The CDR3 reads CASSSQGSTGELFF. The CDR3 DNA reads TGTGCCAGCAGCTCACAGGGTAGCACCGGGGAGCTGTTTTTT. The chain recombines TRBV7-2 with TRBJ2-2, with a possible D match to TRBD1 (6 bases). The ends were cut back, 4 bases at V and 4 bases at J, with 10 bases in the middle. This CDR3 has 14 residues. In germline, CDR1 is SGHTA, CDR2 FQGNSA.

With regard to this clone: Other DNA sequences in the same sample also yield this CDR3. The chain has TRBV30 and TRBJ2-2; D gene ambiguous. This CDR3 comprises 12 residues. Per germline, CDR1 GTSNPN and CDR2 SVGIG (reference sequence). Trimming removed 2 bases from V and 3 bases from J, with 4 bases in between. This chain's CDR3 is CAWSPYTGELFF. As DNA, the CDR3 is TGTGCCTGGAGTCCTTACACCGGGGAGCTGTTTTTT.

The chain is built from TRBV9 and TRBJ1-5; weak D call: TRBD1 (5 bases). This CDR3 comprises 14 residues. Deletions cut 2 bases from V and 3 bases from J, with 9 bases between. Germline V gives CDR1 SGDLS, CDR2 YYNGEE. Written as DNA, the CDR3 is TGTGCCAGCAGCGTGACAGAGAACAATCAGCCCCAGCATTTT. Amino acids: CASSVTENNQPQHF.

This chain connects TRBV28 to TRBJ2-2; 12 bases are shared with TRBD2. V shed 5 bases and J 6 bases; nucleotides not matched to a gene: 10. Germline loops: CDR1 MDHEN, CDR2 SYDVKM. CDR3 length: 17 residues. CDR3 nucleotide sequence: TGTGCCAGCAGTGCGGGCCCGACTAGCGGGAGTGCCGGGGAGCTGTTTTTT. Translating it yields CASSAGPTSGSAGELFF.

This chain connects TRBV6-5 to TRBJ2-3; 7 bases map to TRBD2. The CDR3 is 14 residues long. Germline values: CDR1 MNHEY, CDR2 SVGAGI. V shed 4 bases and J 0 bases; nucleotides not matched to a gene: 1. The DNA of the CDR3 is TGTGCCAGCAGTTGGGAGGGGAGCACAGATACGCAGTATTTT. Its protein is CASSWEGSTDTQYF.

This clone was observed once. V usage is TRBV5-1 and J usage is TRBJ2-7; D might be TRBD1 (8 bases). V was shortened by 4 bases and J by 5 bases, with 25 bases between the two germline ends. CDR1 and CDR2 (germline): SGHRS, YFSETQ. The CDR3 totals 17 residues. The CDR3 spells CASSRFGQGGGLDEQYF. The CDR3 DNA follows: TGCGCCAGCAGCCGGTTCGGACAGGGAGGGGGCCTCGACGAGCAGTACTTC.

The chain uses TRBV9 and TRBJ2-2; D is perhaps TRBD1 or TRBD2 (5 bases each). This CDR3 is 16 amino acids long. Germline V gives CDR1 SGDLS, CDR2 YYNGEE. Trimming took off 4 bases at V and 7 bases at J, with 20 bases between the two ends. CDR3 in DNA: TGTGCCAGCAGCCTGGATAGGGCCGGGGCCGGCGGGGAGCTGTTTTTT. Its protein product is CASSLDRAGAGGELFF.